This T cell receptor beta chain was recorded in a study of T cells in Graves' hyperthyroidism and ophthalmopathy. The CDR3 is made up of 15 amino acids. V was pared by 4 bases and J by 4 bases, with 7 bases of the junction left unmatched. The germline CDR1 and CDR2 sequences are SEHNR and FQNEAQ (reference sequence). TCR beta CDR3 regions were amplified from RNA transcripts. A first-round RT-PCR of the TCR CDR3 used the HTBI primer set. TCRdb recomputed calls from the multiplex PCR reads with MiXCR, one row per CDR3 protein. The repertoire has over 300,000 distinct CDR3 sequences, roughly 13% of them found once; the top ten carry roughly 9.6%. This clonotype occurred many times. Its cognate antigen is unknown. General study points: The majority of expanded thyroid clonotypes above 0.001 also appeared in blood.

Material: blood. J is TRBJ2-7 and V is TRBV7-9; 10 bases match TRBD2. This sequence originates from a woman aged 55 to 70 with Graves' hyperthyroidism. DNA for the CDR3: TGTGCCAGCAGCTCACGACTAGCGGGCCCTTACGAGCAGTACTTC. Translated, it gives CASSSRLAGPYEQYF.